This TCR beta chain was found in a study of cytomegalovirus exposure and HLA in healthy donors. Across the study: Some 85 million unique TCRs, all from HLA-typed donors, were included in an early release of the data. Membership in the Caucasian-associated ancestry cluster was found for around 81% of roughly 360 genotyped donors.

Use of 60 Vbeta and 13 Jbeta primers characterized the PCR. Using immunoSEQ multiplex PCR, the repertoire was profiled, and TCRdb retains in-frame clones only, with some absent. This table lists fewer than 45,000 clones. Germline assignment: CDR1 MNHEY and CDR2 SVGAGI. V was cut by 0 bases and J by 6 bases, with 11 bases left in between. This CDR3 has 15 amino acids. Participants comprised healthy donors of bone marrow. The material sequenced was PBMCs. V is TRBV6-5 and J is TRBJ1-4, with D maybe TRBD1 (5 bases). The source is a woman in her twenties or thirties in good health and CMV-seronegative. The CDR3: CASSYSILGDEKLFF. The CDR3 bases are TGTGCCAGCAGTTACTCCATTCTAGGGGATGAAAAACTGTTTTTT.